These T cell receptor beta chains were read from a single sample in a study of cytomegalovirus exposure and HLA in healthy donors. TCRdb keeps only in-frame clones here, not all; method: immunoSEQ multiplex PCR. Here the sample spans 200,000 to 250,000 clones, roughly 84% being singletons. Specimen: PBMCs. The receptor set was obtained from a woman younger than 30 in good health and CMV-seropositive. Each CDR3 is given with its conserved first and last residue. The order of the fields is CDR3 DNA, CDR3 protein, clone size, J gene, V gene, D gene. D genes are given only for firm matches. Clone size is stated in some rows and not others, as once, few, many or a class when expanded.

TGTGCCAGTAGTATGCAGCGGGGGCCCTACGAGCAGTACTTC | CASSMQRGPYEQYF | NA | TRBJ2-7 | TRBV19 | TRBD2
TGTGCCAGCAGTTACGGTCGAGATCAGCCCCAGCATTTT | CASSYGRDQPQHF | NA | TRBJ1-5 | TRBV6-5 | NA
TGTGCCAGCAGTTTAATTCCCACTTCTCTTCAGCCCCAGCATTTT | CASSLIPTSLQPQHF | NA | TRBJ1-5 | TRBV27 | NA
TGTGCCAGCAGCTTAGAGTTCGGCAGGGGCTATGGCTACACCTTC | CASSLEFGRGYGYTF | few | TRBJ1-2 | TRBV7-9 | NA
TGTGCCAGCAGCTCAGGGCTCAATGAAAAACTGTTTTTT | CASSSGLNEKLFF | NA | TRBJ1-4 | TRBV5-6 | NA
TGTGCCAGCAGCCACAGGGTTCAGAGAATCACAGATACGCAGTATTTT | CASSHRVQRITDTQYF | NA | TRBJ2-3 | TRBV4-2 | NA
TGTGCCACCAGCAGCCCAGCGAGAAATGGCGGTGAGCAGTTCTTC | CATSSPARNGGEQFF | once | TRBJ2-1 | TRBV15 | NA
TGTGCCAGCTCAGCGCGGACTAGTAATTACGAGCAGTACTTC | CASSARTSNYEQYF | NA | TRBJ2-7 | TRBV18 | TRBD2
TGTGCCAGTTCAGAGACTAGCGGGAGCGATAATGAGCAGTTCTTC | CASSETSGSDNEQFF | NA | TRBJ2-1 | TRBV28 | TRBD2
TGTGCCAGCAGTACCTCTAGCGGATGGTCCTACGAGCAGTACTTC | CASSTSSGWSYEQYF | once | TRBJ2-7 | TRBV28 | TRBD2
TGTGCCAGCAGTCTGGGACTAGCGGGAGTAAAGACCCAGTACTTC | CASSLGLAGVKTQYF | once | TRBJ2-5 | TRBV6-5 | TRBD2
TGCGCCAGCAGCCACCCTACCTGGGCCGAAGCTAACTATGGCTACACCTTC | CASSHPTWAEANYGYTF | NA | TRBJ1-2 | TRBV4-1 | NA
TGTGCCAGCAGCTTAGGGACAGGGTGGTACGTCGAGCAGTACTTC | CASSLGTGWYVEQYF | NA | TRBJ2-7 | TRBV7-2 | TRBD1
TGTGCCAGCAGCTCACGCAGGGGGTTGTGGAACACTGAAGCTTTCTTT | CASSSRRGLWNTEAFF | NA | TRBJ1-1 | TRBV7-6 | TRBD1
TGTGCCTCCATGGGACAGGGGGCCGGCGGGGAGCTGTTTTTT | CASMGQGAGGELFF | NA | TRBJ2-2 | TRBV6-5 | TRBD1
TGTGCCAGCAGCATAGATAGCGGGAGGCCCACAGATACGCAGTATTTT | CASSIDSGRPTDTQYF | NA | TRBJ2-3 | TRBV5-6 | TRBD2
TGTGCCAGCAGTTGGACGGACACCTACGAGCAGTACTTC | CASSWTDTYEQYF | NA | TRBJ2-7 | TRBV27 | NA
TGTGCCAGCAGCACCCTTATGGGCCACGAGCAGTACTTC | CASSTLMGHEQYF | NA | TRBJ2-7 | TRBV5-6 | NA
TGTGCCAGCAGTTCAGGACAGATGATTTCCTACGAGCAGTACTTC | CASSSGQMISYEQYF | NA | TRBJ2-7 | TRBV28 | NA
TGTGCCAGCAGCGTAGGGCACAGGGTATCCTACGAGCAGTACTTC | CASSVGHRVSYEQYF | NA | TRBJ2-7 | TRBV9 | NA
TGTGCCAGCAGTGCCGGGACAGGGGGCAATCAGCCCCAGCATTTT | CASSAGTGGNQPQHF | NA | TRBJ1-5 | TRBV27 | TRBD1
TGTGCCAGCACCGGGACTAGGTCGAGCGGGGAGCTGTTTTTT | CASTGTRSSGELFF | NA | TRBJ2-2 | TRBV2 | TRBD2
TGTGCCAGCAGCCCTGGGACTAGCGGGGGCTACGAGCAGTACTTC | CASSPGTSGGYEQYF | NA | TRBJ2-7 | TRBV9 | TRBD2
TGTGCCAGCAGCTTGCGAGAGACCCAGTACTTC | CASSLRETQYF | NA | TRBJ2-5 | TRBV5-4 | NA
TGTGCCATCAGTCTGTCTTTTATTACCGGGACAGGGATCGCCTACGAGCAGTACTTC | CAISLSFITGTGIAYEQYF | NA | TRBJ2-7 | TRBV10-3 | TRBD1
TGTGCCATCAGTGACTGGACTAGCGGAACCAATGAGCAGTTCTTC | CAISDWTSGTNEQFF | NA | TRBJ2-1 | TRBV10-3 | TRBD2
TGTGCCAGCAGTTTTGCGGGAATTAGCAATCAGCCCCAGCATTTT | CASSFAGISNQPQHF | NA | TRBJ1-5 | TRBV28 | NA
TGCGCCAGCAGCTTTCGTCTAGCGGGAGGTCGAGAGACCCAGTACTTC | CASSFRLAGGRETQYF | NA | TRBJ2-5 | TRBV5-1 | TRBD2
TGTGCCAGTAGTATAGAAGGGAGCTATGGCTACACCTTC | CASSIEGSYGYTF | few | TRBJ1-2 | TRBV19 | NA
TGTGCCAGCAGTGATAGAGGTGTTACTGAAGCTTTCTTT | CASSDRGVTEAFF | NA | TRBJ1-1 | TRBV2 | NA